This T cell receptor (beta chain) emerged from a study of T-cell reconstitution after alpha-beta-depleted transplantation in children. V dropped 1 base and J dropped 6; count of bases not matched to a gene: 7. CDR1 is SGHDN and CDR2 is FVKESK in the germline V gene. CDR3 length equals 15 residues. This clonotype showed up just once. Its antigen is unknown. Study observations and caveats: Alpha-beta T cells present about two months after transplant were reported to originate from several hundred expanded graft clones. Diversity of TCRbeta at day 60 was high in some patients, arising from surviving recipient T cells and thymic progenitors. It was newly produced T cells that mostly accounted for T-cell counts and diversity one year after transplant.

Molecular barcoding with unique molecular identifiers was used for the TCRbeta library. TCRdb processed the PCR reads anew with MiXCR; each CDR3 protein has one entry. The data contain 6,500 to 9,000 distinct CDR3 sequences, under 20% of them singletons. This rearrangement joins TRBV14 to TRBJ2-5; TRBD2 agrees at 8 bases. Sequenced here: PBMCs, mostly from graft donor cells, sampled 60 days after TCRalphabeta/CD19-depleted stem cell transplant. This sequence was found in a girl younger than two who had a stem cell transplant for combined immunodeficiency, so the T cells may come from the graft donor. CDR3 in DNA: TGTGCCAGCAGCCAAGCGGGGGGGAGAATGCAGACCCAGTACTTC. Its translation is CASSQAGGRMQTQYF.